A selection of T cell receptor beta chains follows, all from one sample in a study of human T cells and chemical hapten exposure. MiXCR, applied by TCRdb to the RACE reads, yields one record per CDR3 protein. This sample has under 50,000 distinct CDR3 sequences; 7.5% to 9% occur once, and the top ten carry 1.3%. Specimen: whole blood, collected in connection with sensitization to the hapten diphenylcyclopropenone (DPC). The receptors were gathered from a woman between 50 and 59 years old with alopecia areata. Some clones in this sample may be carry-over from other donors' samples. Both conserved end residues are part of each CDR3. A D gene is named only where the DNA matches it firmly. The size field is filled for only some rows; it gives once, few, many or a size class.

v_gene: TRBV7-2; j_gene: TRBJ2-7; abundance: many; d_gene: NA; CDR3aa: CASSLARVGKSEQYF; CDR3nt: TGTGCCAGCAGCTTAGCCAGGGTAGGGAAGAGCGAGCAGTACTTC
v_gene: TRBV29-1; j_gene: TRBJ2-3; abundance: NA; d_gene: NA; CDR3aa: CSVVPLQLNTDTQYF; CDR3nt: TGCAGCGTTGTTCCCTTACAGTTAAACACAGATACGCAGTATTTT
v_gene: TRBV27; j_gene: TRBJ2-1; abundance: few; d_gene: TRBD2; CDR3aa: CASSLSMAGGYNEQFF; CDR3nt: TGTGCCAGCAGTTTATCGATGGCGGGAGGGTACAATGAGCAGTTCTTC
v_gene: TRBV7-6; j_gene: TRBJ2-1; abundance: many; d_gene: TRBD2; CDR3aa: CASSPSGRPYNEQFF; CDR3nt: TGTGCCAGCAGCCCTAGCGGGAGGCCCTACAATGAGCAGTTCTTC
v_gene: TRBV2; j_gene: TRBJ1-2; abundance: many; d_gene: NA; CDR3aa: CASSEGSYGYTF; CDR3nt: TGTGCCAGCAGTGAGGGGTCCTATGGCTACACCTTC
v_gene: TRBV14; j_gene: TRBJ2-7; abundance: many; d_gene: TRBD2; CDR3aa: CASSQDRTSGGYEQYF; CDR3nt: TGTGCCAGCAGCCAAGATCGGACTAGCGGGGGGTACGAGCAGTACTTC
v_gene: TRBV20-1; j_gene: TRBJ2-7; abundance: NA; d_gene: TRBD2; CDR3aa: CSARGLAGGQDEQYF; CDR3nt: TGCAGTGCTAGAGGACTAGCGGGAGGGCAGGACGAGCAGTACTTC
v_gene: TRBV5-1; j_gene: TRBJ1-1; abundance: many; d_gene: NA; CDR3aa: CASSLQAGNTEAFF; CDR3nt: TGCGCCAGCAGCTTGCAGGCAGGGAACACTGAAGCTTTCTTT
v_gene: TRBV6-2/TRBV6-3; j_gene: TRBJ2-7; abundance: many; d_gene: NA; CDR3aa: CASRVGGGPYEQYF; CDR3nt: TGTGCCAGCAGGGTAGGAGGCGGCCCCTACGAGCAGTACTTC
v_gene: TRBV5-1; j_gene: TRBJ2-3; abundance: many; d_gene: TRBD2; CDR3aa: CASSLASAGGRADTQYF; CDR3nt: TGCGCCAGCAGCTTGGCCTCGGCGGGAGGTCGGGCAGATACGCAGTATTTT
v_gene: TRBV2; j_gene: TRBJ2-3; abundance: many; d_gene: NA; CDR3aa: CASSESPGTDTQYF; CDR3nt: TGTGCCAGCAGTGAAAGTCCTGGCACAGATACGCAGTATTTT
v_gene: TRBV29-1; j_gene: TRBJ2-5; abundance: few; d_gene: TRBD1; CDR3aa: CSVDRGVETQYF; CDR3nt: TGCAGCGTGGACAGGGGTGTCGAGACCCAGTACTTC
v_gene: TRBV5-5; j_gene: TRBJ1-1; abundance: many; d_gene: NA; CDR3aa: CASSFGQLNTEAFF; CDR3nt: TGTGCCAGCAGCTTCGGGCAGTTAAACACTGAAGCTTTCTTT
v_gene: TRBV5-6; j_gene: TRBJ2-5; abundance: few; d_gene: TRBD1; CDR3aa: CASSAETGFQETQYF; CDR3nt: TGTGCCAGCAGCGCGGAGACAGGGTTTCAAGAGACCCAGTACTTC
v_gene: TRBV30; j_gene: TRBJ1-5; abundance: many; d_gene: NA; CDR3aa: CAWSVSRGYQPQHF; CDR3nt: TGTGCCTGGAGTGTAAGCAGGGGATATCAGCCCCAGCATTTT
v_gene: TRBV12-3/TRBV12-4; j_gene: TRBJ2-1; abundance: many; d_gene: NA; CDR3aa: CASRLRLQSSYNEQFF; CDR3nt: TGTGCCAGCAGGCTTAGACTGCAGAGCTCCTACAATGAGCAGTTCTTC
v_gene: TRBV25-1; j_gene: TRBJ1-3; abundance: once; d_gene: NA; CDR3aa: CASSGSGILSGNTIYF; CDR3nt: TGTGCCAGCAGCGGGTCGGGGATTCTTTCTGGAAACACCATATATTTT
v_gene: TRBV10-3; j_gene: TRBJ1-5; abundance: many; d_gene: NA; CDR3aa: CAISPGTSENQPQHF; CDR3nt: TGTGCCATCAGCCCCGGGACGTCCGAAAATCAGCCCCAGCATTTT
v_gene: TRBV5-6; j_gene: TRBJ1-5; abundance: few; d_gene: NA; CDR3aa: CASSSTDARANQPQHF; CDR3nt: TGTGCCAGCAGCTCCACCGACGCGAGGGCCAATCAGCCCCAGCATTTT
v_gene: TRBV29-1; j_gene: TRBJ1-1; abundance: NA; d_gene: NA; CDR3aa: CSVTNPRTEAFF; CDR3nt: TGCAGCGTTACTAATCCGCGAACTGAAGCTTTCTTT
v_gene: TRBV20-1; j_gene: TRBJ2-2; abundance: many; d_gene: NA; CDR3aa: CSAPDLGSTGELFF; CDR3nt: TGCAGCGCCCCGGATCTCGGGAGCACCGGGGAGCTGTTTTTT
v_gene: TRBV27; j_gene: TRBJ1-5; abundance: few; d_gene: NA; CDR3aa: CASSFSGGRGNQPQHF; CDR3nt: TGTGCCAGCAGTTTTTCAGGAGGTCGTGGCAATCAGCCCCAGCATTTT
v_gene: TRBV20-1; j_gene: TRBJ2-1; abundance: NA; d_gene: NA; CDR3aa: CSSIRLPVNEQFF; CDR3nt: TGCAGTTCTATAAGGCTGCCGGTCAATGAGCAGTTCTTC
v_gene: TRBV12-3/TRBV12-4; j_gene: TRBJ2-7; abundance: NA; d_gene: TRBD2; CDR3aa: CASSFRAGGMYEQYF; CDR3nt: TGTGCCAGCAGTTTCAGGGCGGGAGGAATGTACGAGCAGTACTTC
v_gene: TRBV6-6; j_gene: TRBJ1-1; abundance: NA; d_gene: NA; CDR3aa: CASNIIRSTEAFF; CDR3nt: TGTGCCAGCAACATAATCCGCTCCACTGAAGCTTTCTTT
v_gene: TRBV5-1; j_gene: TRBJ2-5; abundance: few; d_gene: TRBD2; CDR3aa: CASSLAGTSGGQETQYF; CDR3nt: TGCGCCAGCAGCTTGGCCGGGACTAGCGGGGGCCAAGAGACCCAGTACTTC
v_gene: TRBV28; j_gene: TRBJ1-1; abundance: NA; d_gene: NA; CDR3aa: CASTRNTEAFF; CDR3nt: TGTGCCAGCACCAGGAACACTGAAGCTTTCTTT
v_gene: TRBV6-2/TRBV6-3; j_gene: TRBJ2-1; abundance: many; d_gene: NA; CDR3aa: CASSPGESSDEQFF; CDR3nt: TGTGCCAGCAGTCCCGGCGAGAGTTCAGATGAGCAGTTCTTC
v_gene: TRBV5-3; j_gene: TRBJ1-6; abundance: NA; d_gene: NA; CDR3aa: CARSPTRTDNSPLHF; CDR3nt: TGTGCCAGAAGCCCGACCAGGACAGATAATTCACCCCTCCACTTT
v_gene: TRBV15; j_gene: TRBJ1-3; abundance: many; d_gene: NA; CDR3aa: CATSREGGRSSGNTIYF; CDR3nt: TGTGCCACCAGCAGAGAGGGCGGCAGAAGCTCTGGAAACACCATATATTTT
v_gene: TRBV11-3; j_gene: TRBJ1-1; abundance: NA; d_gene: NA; CDR3aa: CASSLRGGQTNTEAFF; CDR3nt: TGTGCCAGCAGCTTAAGGGGCGGACAGACGAACACTGAAGCTTTCTTT
v_gene: TRBV5-1; j_gene: TRBJ2-3; abundance: few; d_gene: TRBD1; CDR3aa: CASSSAGQGADTQYF; CDR3nt: TGCGCCAGCAGCTCCGCGGGACAGGGGGCAGATACGCAGTATTTT
v_gene: TRBV27; j_gene: TRBJ2-2; abundance: NA; d_gene: NA; CDR3aa: CASRGGLSGYTGELFF; CDR3nt: TGTGCCAGCAGGGGGGGGCTATCTGGTTACACCGGGGAGCTGTTTTTT
v_gene: TRBV7-2; j_gene: TRBJ1-5; abundance: few; d_gene: NA; CDR3aa: CASSIDRVQPQHF; CDR3nt: TGTGCCAGCAGCATTGATAGGGTCCAGCCCCAGCATTTT
v_gene: TRBV6-2/TRBV6-3; j_gene: TRBJ2-1; abundance: many; d_gene: TRBD1; CDR3aa: CASSSLTGINEQFF; CDR3nt: TGTGCCAGCAGTTCCTTGACAGGGATCAATGAGCAGTTCTTC
v_gene: TRBV7-2; j_gene: TRBJ2-4; abundance: many; d_gene: NA; CDR3aa: CASSSQLAKNIQYF; CDR3nt: TGTGCCAGCAGCTCGCAGCTAGCCAAAAACATTCAGTACTTC
v_gene: TRBV5-4; j_gene: TRBJ2-7; abundance: NA; d_gene: NA; CDR3aa: CASSLGGGLTEQYF; CDR3nt: TGTGCCAGCAGCTTGGGAGGAGGCCTCACCGAGCAGTACTTC
v_gene: TRBV6-5; j_gene: TRBJ2-4; abundance: many; d_gene: NA; CDR3aa: CASSFQQSQAKNIQYF; CDR3nt: TGTGCCAGCAGTTTCCAGCAGAGTCAAGCCAAAAACATTCAGTACTTC
v_gene: TRBV20-1; j_gene: TRBJ2-7; abundance: many; d_gene: NA; CDR3aa: CSARDRVRGADEQYF; CDR3nt: TGCAGTGCTAGAGATCGTGTCAGGGGGGCCGACGAGCAGTACTTC
v_gene: TRBV6-6; j_gene: TRBJ1-5; abundance: many; d_gene: NA; CDR3aa: CASSPGGGERQPQHF; CDR3nt: TGTGCCAGCAGCCCCGGCGGGGGCGAACGGCAGCCCCAGCATTTT
v_gene: TRBV14; j_gene: TRBJ2-1; abundance: few; d_gene: NA; CDR3aa: CASSRQVNNEQFF; CDR3nt: TGTGCTAGCAGCCGACAGGTGAACAATGAGCAGTTCTTC
v_gene: TRBV7-6; j_gene: TRBJ2-6; abundance: few; d_gene: TRBD1; CDR3aa: CASSAGGAGANVLTF; CDR3nt: TGTGCCAGCAGCGCAGGGGGCGCTGGGGCCAACGTCCTGACTTTC
v_gene: TRBV30; j_gene: TRBJ1-5; abundance: many; d_gene: NA; CDR3aa: CAWSIGFGYDQPQHF; CDR3nt: TGTGCCTGGAGTATAGGGTTTGGGTATGACCAGCCCCAGCATTTT
v_gene: TRBV29-1; j_gene: TRBJ2-5; abundance: many; d_gene: TRBD2; CDR3aa: CSVDPTSGSQETQYF; CDR3nt: TGCAGCGTTGATCCGACTAGCGGGAGCCAAGAGACCCAGTACTTC
v_gene: TRBV4-3; j_gene: TRBJ2-7; abundance: many; d_gene: NA; CDR3aa: CASSQDGEPDEQYF; CDR3nt: TGCGCCAGCAGCCAAGATGGGGAACCGGACGAGCAGTACTTC